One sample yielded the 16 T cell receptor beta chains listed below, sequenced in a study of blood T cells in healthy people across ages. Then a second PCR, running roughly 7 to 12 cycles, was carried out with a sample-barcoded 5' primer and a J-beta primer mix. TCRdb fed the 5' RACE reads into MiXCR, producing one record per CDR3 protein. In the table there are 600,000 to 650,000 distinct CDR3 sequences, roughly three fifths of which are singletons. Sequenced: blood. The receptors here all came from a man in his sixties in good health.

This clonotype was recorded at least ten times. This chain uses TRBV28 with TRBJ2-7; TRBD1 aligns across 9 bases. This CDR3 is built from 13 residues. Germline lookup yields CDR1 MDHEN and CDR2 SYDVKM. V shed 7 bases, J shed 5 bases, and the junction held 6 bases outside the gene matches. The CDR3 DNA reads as TGTGCCAGCAATGACAGGGGGTCCCACGAGCAGTACTTC. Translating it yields CASNDRGSHEQYF.

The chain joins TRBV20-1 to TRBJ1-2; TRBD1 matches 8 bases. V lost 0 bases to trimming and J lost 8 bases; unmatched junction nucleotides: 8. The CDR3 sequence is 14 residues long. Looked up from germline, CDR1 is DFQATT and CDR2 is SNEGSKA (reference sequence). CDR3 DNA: TGCAGTGCTAGAGATGCGCAGGGGGCGCAAGGCTACACCTTC. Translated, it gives CSARDAQGAQGYTF.

CDR3 protein: CAISDGTPAGAFF. In nucleotides, the CDR3 is TGTGCCATCAGTGACGGGACCCCCGCCGGGGCTTTCTTT. The chain employs TRBV10-3 and TRBJ1-1, with D possibly matching TRBD1 (5 bases). Germline CDR1 is ENHRY and CDR2 is SYGVKD. This CDR3 region has 13 residues. Trimming removed 3 bases from V and 11 bases from J, with 16 bases in between.

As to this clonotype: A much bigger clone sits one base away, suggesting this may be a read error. The CDR3 coding sequence is TGCGCCAGCAGCGTACCGAACACTGAAGCTTTCTTT. The encoded protein is CASSVPNTEAFF. This rearrangement joins TRBV5-1 to TRBJ1-1, with D unclear. Germline V CDR1 and CDR2: SGHRS, YFSETQ. Trimming removed 4 bases from V and 1 base from J, with 5 bases in between. The length of the CDR3 is 12 residues. The full variable domain, rest sourced from reference TRBV5-1 and TRBJ1-1, is KAGVTQTPRYLIKTRGQQVTLSCSPISGHRSVSWYQQTPGQGLQFLFEYFSETQRNKGNFPGRFSGRQFSNSRSEMNVSTLELGDSALYLCASSVPNTEAFFGQGTRLTVV.

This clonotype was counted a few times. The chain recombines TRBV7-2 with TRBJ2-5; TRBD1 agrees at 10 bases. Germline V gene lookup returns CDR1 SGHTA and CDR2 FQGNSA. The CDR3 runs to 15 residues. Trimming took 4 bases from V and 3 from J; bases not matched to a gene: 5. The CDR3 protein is CASSYWTGGKETQYF. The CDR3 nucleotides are TGTGCCAGCAGCTACTGGACAGGGGGGAAAGAGACCCAGTACTTC.

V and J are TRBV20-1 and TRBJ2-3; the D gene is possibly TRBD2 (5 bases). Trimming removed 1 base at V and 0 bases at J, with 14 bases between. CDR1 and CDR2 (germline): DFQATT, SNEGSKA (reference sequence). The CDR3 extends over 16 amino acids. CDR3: CSARGRKRGSTDTQYF. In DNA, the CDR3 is TGCAGTGCTAGAGGAAGGAAACGGGGAAGCACAGATACGCAGTATTTT.

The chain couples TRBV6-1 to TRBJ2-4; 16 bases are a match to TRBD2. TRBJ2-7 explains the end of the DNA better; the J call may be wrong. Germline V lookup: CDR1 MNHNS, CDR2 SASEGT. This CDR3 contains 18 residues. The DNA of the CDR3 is TGTGCCAGCAGTCTCGGGACTAGCGGGGGGGCGTCGGCCTACGAGCAGTACTTC. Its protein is CASSLGTSGGASAYEQYF.

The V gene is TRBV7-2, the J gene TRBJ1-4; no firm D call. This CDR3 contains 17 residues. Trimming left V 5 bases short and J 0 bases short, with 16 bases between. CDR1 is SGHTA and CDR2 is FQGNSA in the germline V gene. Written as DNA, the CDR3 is TGTGCCAGCAGCCCCTGGGGTGCGGGCTCAACTAATGAAAAACTGTTTTTT. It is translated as CASSPWGAGSTNEKLFF.

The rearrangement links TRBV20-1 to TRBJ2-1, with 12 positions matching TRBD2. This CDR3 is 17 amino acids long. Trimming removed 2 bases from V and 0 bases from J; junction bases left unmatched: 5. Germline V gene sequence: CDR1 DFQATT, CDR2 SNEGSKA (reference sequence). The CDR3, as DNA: TGCAGTGCTAGATCCCTAGCGGGGGGGTCCTCCTACAATGAGCAGTTCTTC. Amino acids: CSARSLAGGSSYNEQFF.

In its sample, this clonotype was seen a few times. The CDR3 DNA reads TGTGCCAGCAGGGACAATACAGGGAACTATGGCTACACCTTC. Translated, it gives CASRDNTGNYGYTF. The chain carries TRBV9 and TRBJ1-2; TRBD1 might be the D (6 bases). The germline V and J ends were trimmed by 5 bases and 2 bases, with 13 bases remaining between them. CDR1 is SGDLS, CDR2 YYNGEE, per germline. The CDR3 has 14 amino acids. Combining the CDR3 with reference TRBV9 and TRBJ1-2 gives the whole variable domain DSGVTQTPKHLITATGQRVTLRCSPRSGDLSVYWYQQSLDQGLQFLIQYYNGEERAKGNILERFSAQQFPDLHSELNLSSLELGDSALYFCASRDNTGNYGYTFGSGTRLTVV.

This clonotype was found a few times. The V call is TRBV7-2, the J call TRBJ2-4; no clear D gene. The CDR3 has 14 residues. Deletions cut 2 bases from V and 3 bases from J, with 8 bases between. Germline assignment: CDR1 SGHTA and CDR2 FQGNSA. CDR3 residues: CASSLSVVKNIQYF. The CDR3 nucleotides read TGTGCCAGCAGCTTAAGCGTAGTCAAAAACATTCAGTACTTC.

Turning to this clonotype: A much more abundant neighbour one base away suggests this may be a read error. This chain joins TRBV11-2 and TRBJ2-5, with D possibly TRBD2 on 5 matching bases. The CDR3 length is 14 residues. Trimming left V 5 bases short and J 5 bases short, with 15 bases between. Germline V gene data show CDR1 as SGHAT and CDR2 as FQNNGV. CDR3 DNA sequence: TGTGCCAGCAGCCCAGGAGAGGGCAGGGAGACCCAGTACTTC. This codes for CASSPGEGRETQYF.

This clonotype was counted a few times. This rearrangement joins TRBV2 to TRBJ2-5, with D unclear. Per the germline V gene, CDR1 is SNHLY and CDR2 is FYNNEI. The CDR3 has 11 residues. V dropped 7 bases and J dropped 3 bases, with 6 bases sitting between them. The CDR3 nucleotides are TGTGCCAGCAAAGGAGAAGAGACCCAGTACTTC. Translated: CASKGEETQYF.

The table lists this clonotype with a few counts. CDR3 in DNA: TGCAGCGTCGGAGGGACGTACACAGATACGCAGTATTTT. Translation: CSVGGTYTDTQYF. The chain uses TRBV29-1 and TRBJ2-3, with D possibly TRBD2 on 6 matching bases. The CDR3 runs 13 residues. V lost 6 bases, J lost 2 bases, and 12 bases lay in between. Germline loops: CDR1 SQVTM, CDR2 ANQGSEA.

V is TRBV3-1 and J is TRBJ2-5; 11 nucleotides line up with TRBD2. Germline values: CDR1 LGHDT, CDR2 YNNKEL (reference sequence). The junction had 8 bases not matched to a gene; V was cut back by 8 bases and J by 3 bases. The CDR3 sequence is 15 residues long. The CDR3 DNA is TGTGCCAGCGGGGATTCGACTAGCGGGGAAGAGACCCAGTACTTC. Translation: CASGDSTSGEETQYF.

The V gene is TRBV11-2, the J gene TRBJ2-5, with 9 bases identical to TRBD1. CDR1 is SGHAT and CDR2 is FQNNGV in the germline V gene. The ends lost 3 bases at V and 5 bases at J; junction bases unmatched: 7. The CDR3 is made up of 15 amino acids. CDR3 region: CASSFSGTGSETQYF. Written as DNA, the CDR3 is TGTGCCAGCAGCTTTAGTGGGACAGGGTCGGAGACCCAGTACTTC.